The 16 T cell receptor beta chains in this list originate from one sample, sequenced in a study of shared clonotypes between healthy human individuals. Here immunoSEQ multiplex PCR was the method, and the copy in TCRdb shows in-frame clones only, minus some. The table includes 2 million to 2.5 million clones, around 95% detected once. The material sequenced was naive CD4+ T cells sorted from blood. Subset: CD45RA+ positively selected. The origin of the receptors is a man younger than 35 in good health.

The CDR3 is CAWDRGGLAGGSEQYF. The CDR3, as DNA: TGTGCCTGGGACAGGGGAGGCCTAGCGGGAGGAAGCGAGCAGTACTTC. V is TRBV30 and J is TRBJ2-7, with TRBD2 matching over 11 bases. With V trimmed by 5 bases and J by 6 bases, 15 bases remained unmatched. This CDR3 region has 16 residues. CDR1 and CDR2 from the germline V gene are GTSNPN and SVGIG (reference sequence).

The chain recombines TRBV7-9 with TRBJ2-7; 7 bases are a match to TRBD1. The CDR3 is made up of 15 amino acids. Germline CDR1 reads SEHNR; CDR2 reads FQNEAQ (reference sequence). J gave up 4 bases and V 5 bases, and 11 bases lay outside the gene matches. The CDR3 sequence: CASSEDRAYLYEQYF. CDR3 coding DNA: TGTGCCAGCAGCGAAGACAGGGCCTACCTTTACGAGCAGTACTTC.

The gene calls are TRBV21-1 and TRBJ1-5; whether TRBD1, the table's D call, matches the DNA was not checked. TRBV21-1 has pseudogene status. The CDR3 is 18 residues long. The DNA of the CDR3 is TGTGCCAGCAGCACAATGGACAGGACTTTCTATAGCAATCAGCCCCAGCATTTT. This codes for CASSTMDRTFYSNQPQHF.

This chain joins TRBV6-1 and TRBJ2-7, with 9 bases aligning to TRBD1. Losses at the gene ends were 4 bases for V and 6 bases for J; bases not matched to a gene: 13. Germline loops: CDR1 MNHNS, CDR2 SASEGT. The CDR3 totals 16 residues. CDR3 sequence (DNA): TGTGCCAGCAGTGGGGGCAAAACAGGGGGCAAGGGCGAGCAGTACTTC. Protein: CASSGGKTGGKGEQYF.

CDR3 in DNA: TGTGCCAGCAGTTCACCCCTTATTGACAGACAGGGGCTTTACTATGGCTACACCTTC. This codes for CASSSPLIDRQGLYYGYTF. J is TRBJ1-2 and V is TRBV28; 8 positions agree with TRBD1. This CDR3 comprises 19 residues. Trimming at V came to 4 bases and at J to 3 bases, leaving 19 bases not matched to a gene. Germline CDR1 and CDR2: MDHEN and SYDVKM.

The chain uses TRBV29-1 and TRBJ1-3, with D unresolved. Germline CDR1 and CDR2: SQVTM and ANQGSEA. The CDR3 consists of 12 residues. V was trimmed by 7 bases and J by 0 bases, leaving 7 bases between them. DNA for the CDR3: TGCAGCGGGAGTTTCTCTGGAAACACCATATATTTT. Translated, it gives CSGSFSGNTIYF.

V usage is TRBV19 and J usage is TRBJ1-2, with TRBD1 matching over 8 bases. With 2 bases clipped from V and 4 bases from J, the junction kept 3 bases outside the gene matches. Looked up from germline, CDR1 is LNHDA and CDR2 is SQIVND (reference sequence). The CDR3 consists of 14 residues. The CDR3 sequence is CASSISGGGYGYTF. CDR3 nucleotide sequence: TGTGCCAGTAGTATATCAGGGGGCGGCTATGGCTACACCTTC.

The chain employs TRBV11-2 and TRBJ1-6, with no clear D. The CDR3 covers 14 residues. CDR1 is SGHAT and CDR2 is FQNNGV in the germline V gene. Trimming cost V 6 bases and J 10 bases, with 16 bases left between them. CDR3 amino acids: CASRDGGLSSPLHF. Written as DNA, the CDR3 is TGTGCCAGCAGAGACGGTGGACTCTCGTCACCCCTCCACTTT.

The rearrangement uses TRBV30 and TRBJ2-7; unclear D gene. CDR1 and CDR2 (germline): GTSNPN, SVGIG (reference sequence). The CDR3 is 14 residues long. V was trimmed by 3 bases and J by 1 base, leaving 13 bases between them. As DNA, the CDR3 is TGTGCCTGGAGCAGAAGAACGCTTTCCTACGAGCAGTACTTC. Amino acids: CAWSRRTLSYEQYF.

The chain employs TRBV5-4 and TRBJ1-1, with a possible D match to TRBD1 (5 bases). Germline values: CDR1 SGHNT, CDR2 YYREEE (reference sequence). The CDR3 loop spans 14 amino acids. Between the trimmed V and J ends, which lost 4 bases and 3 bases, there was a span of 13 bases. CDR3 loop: CASSPMGVDTEAFF. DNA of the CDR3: TGTGCCAGCAGCCCTATGGGGGTAGACACTGAAGCTTTCTTT.

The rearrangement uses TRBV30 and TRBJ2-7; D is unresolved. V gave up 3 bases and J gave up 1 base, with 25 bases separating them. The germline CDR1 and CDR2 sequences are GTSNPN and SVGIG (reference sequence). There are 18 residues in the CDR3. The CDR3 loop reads CAWSRTTPRVLGSYEQYF. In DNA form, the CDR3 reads TGTGCCTGGAGCAGGACGACTCCAAGGGTCCTTGGATCCTACGAGCAGTACTTC.

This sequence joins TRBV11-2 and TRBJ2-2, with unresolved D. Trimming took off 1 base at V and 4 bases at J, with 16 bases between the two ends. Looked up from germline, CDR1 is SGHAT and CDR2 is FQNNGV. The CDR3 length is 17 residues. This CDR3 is CASSLGRLVRSTGELFF. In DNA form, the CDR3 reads TGTGCCAGCAGCTTAGGGCGGCTGGTCAGGTCCACCGGGGAGCTGTTTTTT.

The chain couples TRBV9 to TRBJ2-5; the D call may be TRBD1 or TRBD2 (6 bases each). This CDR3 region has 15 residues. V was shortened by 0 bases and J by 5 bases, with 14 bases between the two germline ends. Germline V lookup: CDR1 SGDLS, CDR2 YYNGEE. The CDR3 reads CASSVGRGAMETQYF. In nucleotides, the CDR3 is TGTGCCAGCAGCGTAGGGAGGGGGGCTATGGAGACCCAGTACTTC.

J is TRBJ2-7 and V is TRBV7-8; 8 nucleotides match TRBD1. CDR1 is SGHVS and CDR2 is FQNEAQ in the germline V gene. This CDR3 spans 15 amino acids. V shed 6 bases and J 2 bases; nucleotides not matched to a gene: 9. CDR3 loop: CASRRTGGAPYEQYF. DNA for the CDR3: TGTGCCAGCAGACGAACAGGGGGAGCACCCTACGAGCAGTACTTC.

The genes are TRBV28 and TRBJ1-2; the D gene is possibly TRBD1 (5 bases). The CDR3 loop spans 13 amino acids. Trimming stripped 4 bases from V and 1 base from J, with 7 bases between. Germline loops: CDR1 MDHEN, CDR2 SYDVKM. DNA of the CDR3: TGTGCCAGCAGTTCACAGGTTAACTATGGCTACACCTTC. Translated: CASSSQVNYGYTF.

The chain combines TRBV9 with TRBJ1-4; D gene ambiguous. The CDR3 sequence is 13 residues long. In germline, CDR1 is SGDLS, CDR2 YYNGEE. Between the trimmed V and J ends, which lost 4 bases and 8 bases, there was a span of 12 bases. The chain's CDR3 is CASSLGLGEKLFF. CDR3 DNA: TGTGCCAGCAGCCTAGGGCTTGGGGAAAAACTGTTTTTT.